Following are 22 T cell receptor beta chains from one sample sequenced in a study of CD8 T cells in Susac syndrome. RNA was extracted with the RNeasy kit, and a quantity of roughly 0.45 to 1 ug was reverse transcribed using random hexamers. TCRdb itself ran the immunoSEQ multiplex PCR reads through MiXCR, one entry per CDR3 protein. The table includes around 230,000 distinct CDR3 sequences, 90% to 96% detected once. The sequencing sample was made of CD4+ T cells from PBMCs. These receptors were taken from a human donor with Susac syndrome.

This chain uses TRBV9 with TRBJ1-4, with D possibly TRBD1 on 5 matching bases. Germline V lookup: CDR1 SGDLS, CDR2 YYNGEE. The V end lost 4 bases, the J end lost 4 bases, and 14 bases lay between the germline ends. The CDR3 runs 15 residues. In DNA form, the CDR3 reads TGTGCCAGCAGCTCCCGAGGGGAGTATAATGAAAAACTGTTTTTT. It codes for CASSSRGEYNEKLFF.

For the CDR3, the DNA is TGTGCCAGCAGCCAAAGCCTACAGGGAAACCAGCCCCAGCATTTT. Its translation: CASSQSLQGNQPQHF. The chain is built from TRBV4-2 and TRBJ1-5, with a tentative D call TRBD1 (6 bases). The CDR3 spans 15 residues. V lost 2 bases and J 7 bases, leaving 15 bases between the germline ends. The V gene's germline CDR1 is LGHNA and CDR2 YNFKEQ.

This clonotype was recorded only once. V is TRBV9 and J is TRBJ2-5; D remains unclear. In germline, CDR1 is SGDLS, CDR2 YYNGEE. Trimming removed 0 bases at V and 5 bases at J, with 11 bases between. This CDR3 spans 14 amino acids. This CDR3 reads CASSVAPVVETQYF. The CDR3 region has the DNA TGTGCCAGCAGCGTAGCCCCTGTAGTCGAGACCCAGTACTTC.

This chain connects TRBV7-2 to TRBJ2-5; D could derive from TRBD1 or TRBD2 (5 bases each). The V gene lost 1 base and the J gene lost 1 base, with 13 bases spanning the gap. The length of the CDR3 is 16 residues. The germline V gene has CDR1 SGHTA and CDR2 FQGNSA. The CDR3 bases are TGTGCCAGCAGCTTAGAGTGGGGGAGCGGCCAAGAGACCCAGTACTTC. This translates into CASSLEWGSGQETQYF.

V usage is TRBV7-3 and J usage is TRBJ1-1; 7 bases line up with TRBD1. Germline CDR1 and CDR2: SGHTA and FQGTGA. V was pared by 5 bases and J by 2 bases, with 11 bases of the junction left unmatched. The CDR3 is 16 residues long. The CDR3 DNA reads TGTGCCAGCAGCCCAGGAGGGGGCAAAGTCAACACTGAAGCTTTCTTT. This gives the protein CASSPGGGKVNTEAFF.

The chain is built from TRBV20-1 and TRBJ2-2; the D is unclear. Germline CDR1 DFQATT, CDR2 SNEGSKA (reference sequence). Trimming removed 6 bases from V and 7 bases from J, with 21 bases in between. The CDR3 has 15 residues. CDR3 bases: TGCAGTGCGAAGCCGGCTGTTGGGTTCATCGGGGAGCTGTTTTTT. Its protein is CSAKPAVGFIGELFF.

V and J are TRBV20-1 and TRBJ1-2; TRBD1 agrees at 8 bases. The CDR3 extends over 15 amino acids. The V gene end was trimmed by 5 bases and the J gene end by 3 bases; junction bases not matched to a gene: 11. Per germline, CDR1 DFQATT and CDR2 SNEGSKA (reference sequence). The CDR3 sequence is CSAEGADRGYYGYTF. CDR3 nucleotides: TGCAGTGCTGAGGGGGCCGACAGGGGATACTATGGCTACACCTTC.

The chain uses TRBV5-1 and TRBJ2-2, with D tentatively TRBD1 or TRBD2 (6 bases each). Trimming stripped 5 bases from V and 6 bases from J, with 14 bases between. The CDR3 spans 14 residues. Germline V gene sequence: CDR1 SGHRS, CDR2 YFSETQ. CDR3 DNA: TGCGCCAGCAGTAACAGGGAGGAAGCCGGGGAGCTGTTTTTT. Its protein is CASSNREEAGELFF.

The CDR3 protein is CSVETVQDGELFF. As DNA, the CDR3 is TGCAGCGTTGAAACAGTACAGGACGGGGAGCTGTTTTTT. The rearrangement joins TRBV29-1 to TRBJ2-2; weak D call: TRBD1 (5 bases). V was shortened by 2 bases and J by 7 bases, with 11 bases between the two germline ends. CDR1 and CDR2 from the germline V gene are SQVTM and ANQGSEA. This CDR3 is 13 amino acids long.

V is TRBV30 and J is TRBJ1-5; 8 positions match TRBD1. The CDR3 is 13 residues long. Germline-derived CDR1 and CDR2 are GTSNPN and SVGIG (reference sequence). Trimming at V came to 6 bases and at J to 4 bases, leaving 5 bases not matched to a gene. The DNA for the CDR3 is TGTGCCTGCGACAGGGGCAGAAATCAGCCCCAGCATTTT. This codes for CACDRGRNQPQHF.

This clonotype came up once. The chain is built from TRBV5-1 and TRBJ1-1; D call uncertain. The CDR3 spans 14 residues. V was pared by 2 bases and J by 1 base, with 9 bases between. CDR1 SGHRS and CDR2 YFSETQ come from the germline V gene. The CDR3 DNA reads TGCGCCAGCAGCTTCCGGGCAGCGAACACTGAAGCTTTCTTT. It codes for CASSFRAANTEAFF. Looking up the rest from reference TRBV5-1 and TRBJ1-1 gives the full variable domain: KAGVTQTPRYLIKTRGQQVTLSCSPISGHRSVSWYQQTPGQGLQFLFEYFSETQRNKGNFPGRFSGRQFSNSRSEMNVSTLELGDSALYLCASSFRAANTEAFFGQGTRLTVV.

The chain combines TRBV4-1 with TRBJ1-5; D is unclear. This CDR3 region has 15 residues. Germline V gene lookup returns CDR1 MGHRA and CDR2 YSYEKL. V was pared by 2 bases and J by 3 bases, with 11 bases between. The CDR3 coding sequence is TGCGCCAGCAGCCAACCCCAAGTCCTCAATCAGCCCCAGCATTTT. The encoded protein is CASSQPQVLNQPQHF.

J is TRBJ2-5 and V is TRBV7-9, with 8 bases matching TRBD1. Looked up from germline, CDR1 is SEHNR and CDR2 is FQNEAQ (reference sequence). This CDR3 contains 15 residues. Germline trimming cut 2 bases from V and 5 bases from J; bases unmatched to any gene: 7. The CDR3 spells CASSLPDRAPETQYF. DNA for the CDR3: TGTGCCAGCAGCTTACCGGACAGGGCTCCCGAGACCCAGTACTTC.

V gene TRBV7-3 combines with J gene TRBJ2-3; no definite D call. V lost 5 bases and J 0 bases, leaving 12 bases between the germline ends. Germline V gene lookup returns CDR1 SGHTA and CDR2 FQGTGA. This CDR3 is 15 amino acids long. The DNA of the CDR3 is TGTGCCAGCAGCCCTCGGACCGTGAGCACAGATACGCAGTATTTT. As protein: CASSPRTVSTDTQYF.

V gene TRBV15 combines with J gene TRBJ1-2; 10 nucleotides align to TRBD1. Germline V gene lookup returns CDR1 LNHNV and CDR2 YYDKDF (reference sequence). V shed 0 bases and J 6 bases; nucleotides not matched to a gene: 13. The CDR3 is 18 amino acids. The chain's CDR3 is CATSRDEAWDRGIHGYTF. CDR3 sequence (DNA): TGTGCCACCAGCAGAGATGAGGCATGGGACAGGGGCATCCATGGCTACACCTTC.

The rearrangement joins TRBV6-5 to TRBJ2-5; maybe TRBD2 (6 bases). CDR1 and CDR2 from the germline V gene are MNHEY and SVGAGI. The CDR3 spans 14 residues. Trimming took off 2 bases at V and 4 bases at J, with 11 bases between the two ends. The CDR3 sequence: CASSYGGAVETQYF. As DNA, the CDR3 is TGTGCCAGCAGTTACGGAGGGGCGGTAGAGACCCAGTACTTC.

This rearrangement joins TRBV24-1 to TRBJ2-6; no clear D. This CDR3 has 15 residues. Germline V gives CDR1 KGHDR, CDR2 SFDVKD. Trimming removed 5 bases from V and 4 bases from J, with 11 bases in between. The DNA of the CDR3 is TGTGCCACCAGTGTTGCCGGGCTAGGGGCCAACGTCCTGACTTTC. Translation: CATSVAGLGANVLTF.

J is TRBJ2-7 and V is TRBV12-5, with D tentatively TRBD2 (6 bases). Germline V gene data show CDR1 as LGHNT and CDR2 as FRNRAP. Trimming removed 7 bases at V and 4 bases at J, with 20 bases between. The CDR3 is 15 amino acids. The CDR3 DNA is TGTGCTAGTGACACGGGCGCCGGAGGGACTTACGAGCAGTACTTC. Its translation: CASDTGAGGTYEQYF.

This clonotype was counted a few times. The CDR3 DNA follows: TGCAGCGTTGGACTAGCGGGAGGAAAGACCCAGTACTTC. Protein: CSVGLAGGKTQYF. This chain joins TRBV29-1 and TRBJ2-5; 13 nucleotides line up with TRBD2. The V gene end was trimmed by 4 bases and the J gene end by 6 bases; junction bases not matched to a gene: 2. The germline V gene has CDR1 SQVTM and CDR2 ANQGSEA. This CDR3 comprises 13 residues.

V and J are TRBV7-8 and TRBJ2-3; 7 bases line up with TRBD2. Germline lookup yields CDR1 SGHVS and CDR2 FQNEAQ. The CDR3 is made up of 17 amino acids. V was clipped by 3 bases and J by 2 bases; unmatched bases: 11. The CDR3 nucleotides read TGTGCCAGCAGCTTTGGGGCGGGAGTAGGGTCCACAGATACGCAGTATTTT. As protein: CASSFGAGVGSTDTQYF. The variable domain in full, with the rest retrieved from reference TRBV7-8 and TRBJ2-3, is GAGVSQSPRYKVAKRGQDVALRCDPISGHVSLFWYQQALGQGPEFLTYFQNEAQLDKSGLPSDRFFAERPEGSVSTLKIQRTQQEDSAVYLCASSFGAGVGSTDTQYFGPGTRLTVL.

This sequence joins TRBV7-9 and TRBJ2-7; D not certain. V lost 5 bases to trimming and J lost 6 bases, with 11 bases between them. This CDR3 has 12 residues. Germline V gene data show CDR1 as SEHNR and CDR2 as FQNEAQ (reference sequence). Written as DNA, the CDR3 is TGTGCCAGCAGCCCTCCGGCGAGCGAGCAGTACTTC. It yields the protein CASSPPASEQYF.

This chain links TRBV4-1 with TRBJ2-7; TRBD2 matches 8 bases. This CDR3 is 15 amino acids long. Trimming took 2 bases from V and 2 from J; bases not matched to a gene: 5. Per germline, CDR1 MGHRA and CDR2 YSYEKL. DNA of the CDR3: TGCGCCAGCAGCCAAAACGGACTAGCCCCCTACGAGCAGTACTTC. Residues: CASSQNGLAPYEQYF.